The rows below give T cell receptor beta chains drawn from one sample of a study of cytomegalovirus exposure and HLA in healthy donors. Sequencing was performed with immunoSEQ multiplex PCR; in TCRdb, only in-frame clones are kept and a portion is missing. The table has some 150,000 clones, roughly four fifths seen once. The sequenced sample was PBMCs. The receptors come from a woman between 45 and 60 years old in good health and CMV-seronegative. CDR3s include the opening cysteine and the closing phenylalanine or tryptophan. Fields, in order: clone size, J gene, D gene, V gene, CDR3 protein, CDR3 DNA. The D gene is left open where the match is weak. The size entry is marked missing in some rows and otherwise reads once, few, many or a size class.

.,TRBJ1-3,.,TRBV4-3,CASSLDTNSGNTIYF,TGCGCCAGCAGCCTGGACACTAACTCTGGAAACACCATATATTTT
few,TRBJ2-7,TRBD2,TRBV4-3,CASSRLAGSVYEQYF,TGCGCCAGCAGCCGATTAGCGGGGAGTGTCTACGAGCAGTACTTC
.,TRBJ2-2,TRBD2,TRBV7-2,CASSSRAGLAIGELFF,TGTGCCAGCAGCTCTCGGGCCGGACTAGCGATCGGGGAGCTGTTTTTT
few,TRBJ1-6,TRBD1,TRBV6-6,CASRAGTGASPLHF,TGTGCCAGCAGGGCCGGGACAGGGGCATCACCCCTCCACTTT
.,TRBJ2-7,.,TRBV7-2,CASSIFNAYEQYF,TGTGCCAGCAGCATATTTAATGCCTACGAGCAGTACTTC
once,TRBJ1-1,TRBD1,TRBV7-9,CASSMTGGVTEAFF,TGTGCCAGCAGCATGACAGGGGGCGTTACTGAAGCTTTCTTT
.,TRBJ2-1,TRBD1,TRBV19,CASSDLLGQGNLNEQFF,TGTGCCAGTAGTGATTTGTTGGGACAGGGTAATCTGAATGAGCAGTTCTTC
.,TRBJ2-2,.,TRBV6-1,CASSAGNTGELFF,TGTGCCAGCAGTGCAGGGAACACCGGGGAGCTGTTTTTT
once,TRBJ2-7,.,TRBV21-1,CASSPRSGTRVSEQYF,TGTGCCAGCAGCCCCCGGTCCGGGACAAGAGTTAGCGAGCAGTACTTC
.,TRBJ2-7,.,TRBV11-2,CASTEYLGGGSRNEQYF,TGTGCCAGCACCGAATATTTGGGGGGGGGCTCAAGGAACGAGCAGTACTTC
.,TRBJ2-7,TRBD1,TRBV2,CASWDRVYEQYF,TGTGCCAGCTGGGACAGGGTGTACGAGCAGTACTTC
.,TRBJ1-1,.,TRBV4-2,CASSRQLNTEAFF,TGTGCCAGCAGCCGACAGTTGAACACTGAAGCTTTCTTT
.,TRBJ1-2,.,TRBV5-6,CASSLGRNYGYTF,TGTGCCAGCAGCTTGGGCAGGAACTATGGCTACACCTTC
.,TRBJ2-3,TRBD2,TRBV4-2,CASSQDPPGSGGTDTQYF,TGTGCCAGCAGCCAAGATCCTCCCGGGAGCGGGGGCACAGATACGCAGTATTTT
once,TRBJ1-2,.,TRBV28,CASSLSLQTYGYTF,TGTGCCAGCAGTTTATCGTTACAGACCTATGGCTACACCTTC
.,TRBJ1-1,.,TRBV11-2,CASSQSSGWGGSTEAFF,TGTGCCAGCAGTCAATCTAGTGGGTGGGGCGGGAGCACTGAAGCTTTCTTT
.,TRBJ1-3,TRBD1,TRBV10-3,CAISRDSGNTIYF,TGTGCCATCAGTCGGGACAGCGGGAACACCATATATTTT
.,TRBJ1-2,.,TRBV10-3,CAISQGHDLNGYTF,TGTGCCATCAGCCAAGGACACGACCTCAATGGCTACACCTTC
.,TRBJ2-2,.,TRBV29-1,CSVESGNTGELFF,TGCAGCGTGGAATCCGGGAACACCGGGGAGCTGTTTTTT
.,TRBJ1-2,TRBD1,TRBV28,CASSPPGQTDGYTF,TGTGCCAGCAGTCCCCCGGGACAGACTGATGGCTACACCTTC
.,TRBJ2-7,.,TRBV30,CAWSPGTPYEQYF,TGTGCCTGGAGTCCCGGGACACCCTACGAGCAGTACTTC
.,TRBJ2-4,TRBD1,TRBV5-1,CASAGTGRDIQYF,TGCGCCAGCGCCGGGACAGGGCGGGACATTCAGTACTTC
.,TRBJ1-1,TRBD1,TRBV7-2,CASSSFGTGVGTEAFF,TGTGCCAGCAGCTCCTTTGGGACAGGGGTGGGCACTGAAGCTTTCTTT
.,TRBJ1-5,TRBD1,TRBV7-9,CASSLGGQGNQPQHF,TGTGCCAGCAGCTTAGGGGGACAGGGTAATCAGCCCCAGCATTTT
.,TRBJ1-6,.,TRBV27,CASSPHRDIGSPLHF,TGTGCCAGCAGTCCCCACAGGGATATTGGTTCACCCCTCCACTTT
.,TRBJ1-4,.,TRBV7-8,CASRETGLAKEKLFF,TGTGCCAGCAGGGAGACGGGACTCGCTAAGGAAAAACTGTTTTTT
.,TRBJ2-2,.,TRBV2,CATPSRRGTGELFF,TGTGCCACGCCCTCTAGAAGGGGCACCGGGGAGCTGTTTTTT
.,TRBJ2-5,TRBD2,TRBV11-2,CASSLDGLAGGIRETQYF,TGTGCCAGCAGCTTAGATGGCCTAGCGGGAGGGATCAGGGAGACCCAGTACTTC
.,TRBJ2-3,.,TRBV27,CASSLQWRGTDTQYF,TGTGCCAGCAGTTTACAGTGGCGGGGCACAGATACGCAGTATTTT
.,TRBJ2-6,.,TRBV4-2,CASSQVGTGSGANVLTF,TGTGCCAGCAGCCAAGTAGGTACGGGCTCTGGGGCCAACGTCCTGACTTTC
.,TRBJ2-5,.,TRBV4-2,CASSQDMGEAENQETQYF,TGTGCCAGCAGCCAAGATATGGGAGAAGCGGAAAACCAAGAGACCCAGTACTTC
once,TRBJ2-1,TRBD2,TRBV9,CASSVGGGLWVAGDYEQFF,TGTGCCAGCAGCGTAGGGGGAGGTTTGTGGGTAGCGGGAGATTATGAGCAGTTCTTC
.,TRBJ1-4,TRBD1,TRBV15,CATSRSTGPAEKLFF,TGTGCCACCAGCAGGTCGACAGGGCCTGCTGAAAAACTGTTTTTT
.,TRBJ2-1,.,TRBV5-1,CASSPTSSYNEQFF,TGCGCCAGCAGCCCAACCTCTAGTTACAATGAGCAGTTCTTC